In its sample, the clone carrying this T cell receptor beta chain ranks as medium-sized. The antigen is unknown. V shed 5 bases and J 5 bases; nucleotides not matched to a gene: 11. Per the germline V gene, CDR1 is SGHNT and CDR2 is YENEEA. The CDR3 is 15 amino acids. The data were obtained in a study of T cells in localized non-small cell lung cancer. Study results and caveats: In adjacent lung appeared a median about 58 of the top 100 tumor clones.

Repertoires were generated with immunoSEQ multiplex PCR, while TCRdb's copy carries only in-frame clones and drops some. The sample shows around 1,500 clones, about 25% of them seen only once. The material was normal lung tissue next to the tumor, obtained before any cancer treatment. This receptor was identified in a male donor aged 60 or older with stage II squamous cell lung carcinoma. The chain joins TRBV11-3 to TRBJ1-2; 7 bases map to TRBD1. The CDR3 bases are TGTGCCAGCAGCCCTAGACAGGGATGGCCTTATGGCTACACCTTC. As protein: CASSPRQGWPYGYTF.